One and the same sample provided the 26 T cell receptor beta chains below, sequenced in a study of blood T cell repertoires in COVID-19. Sequencing was performed with immunoSEQ multiplex PCR; in TCRdb, only in-frame clones are kept and a portion is missing. The sample includes over 250,000 clones, 83% seen only once; the top ten take roughly 10%. The sample was peripheral blood. All receptors come from a woman between 50 and 59 years old who had recovered from COVID-19.

V usage is TRBV18 and J usage is TRBJ2-1; 15 bases agree with TRBD2. There are 15 residues in the CDR3. Germline V gene sequence: CDR1 KGHSH, CDR2 LQKENI. The V gene end was trimmed by 5 bases and the J gene end by 9 bases; junction bases not matched to a gene: 5. CDR3 nucleotides: TGTGCCAGCTCATCCGGACTAGCGGGAGGGGTTGAGCAGTTCTTC. Translation gives CASSSGLAGGVEQFF.

The chain combines TRBV4-1 with TRBJ1-2; D may be TRBD1 (5 bases). V was shortened by 0 bases and J by 5 bases, with 7 bases between the two germline ends. The CDR3 contains 13 residues. Germline CDR1 MGHRA, CDR2 YSYEKL. The CDR3 reads CASSQEGGYGYTF. CDR3 in DNA: TGCGCCAGCAGCCAAGAGGGGGGGTATGGCTACACCTTC.

The genes are TRBV12-5 and TRBJ2-3, with D perhaps matching TRBD2 (5 bases). Germline lookup yields CDR1 LGHNT and CDR2 FRNRAP. The CDR3 covers 18 residues. V gave up 2 bases and J gave up 8 bases, with 26 bases separating them. CDR3 loop: CASGLMPQAASTQFTQYF. The CDR3 DNA reads as TGTGCTAGTGGTTTGATGCCCCAAGCGGCTTCCACACAGTTTACGCAGTATTTT.

The chain joins TRBV4-2 to TRBJ2-3; TRBD2 matches 7 bases. With 4 bases clipped from V and 4 bases from J, the junction kept 5 bases outside the gene matches. Per the germline V gene, CDR1 is LGHNA and CDR2 is YNFKEQ. This CDR3 is 14 amino acids long. In nucleotides, the CDR3 is TGTGCCAGCAGCCGGGGAGGGCCCGCAGATACGCAGTATTTT. Translation gives CASSRGGPADTQYF.

The chain joins TRBV11-3 to TRBJ2-1; 8 bases fit TRBD2. CDR1 and CDR2 from the germline V gene are SGHNT and YENEEA. CDR3 length equals 15 residues. J was trimmed by 5 bases and V by 5 bases; bases with no gene match: 8. CDR3 sequence: CASSPGDGGDNEQFF. In DNA form, the CDR3 reads TGTGCCAGCAGCCCCGGGGACGGGGGGGACAATGAGCAGTTCTTC.

J is TRBJ1-2 and V is TRBV5-1; TRBD1 agrees at 7 bases. Trimming at V came to 1 base and at J to 2 bases, leaving 2 bases not matched to a gene. Germline CDR1 SGHRS, CDR2 YFSETQ. This CDR3 is 14 amino acids long. CDR3 DNA sequence: TGCGCCAGCAGCTTGACAGGGGCGAACTATGGCTACACCTTC. It specifies CASSLTGANYGYTF.

This chain joins TRBV7-2 and TRBJ2-1; D gene ambiguous. Germline CDR1 and CDR2: SGHTA and FQGNSA. This CDR3 is 11 amino acids long. Trimming shortened V by 0 bases and J by 9 bases, and 3 bases separated the two germline ends. In DNA, the CDR3 is TGTGCCAGCAGCTTAGCCGGTGAGCAGTTCTTC. Residues: CASSLAGEQFF.

The DNA of the CDR3 is TGCGCCAGCAGCCAAGACAGTACTAGCGGGGACTACAATGAGCAGTTCTTC. This gives the protein CASSQDSTSGDYNEQFF. This chain links TRBV4-1 with TRBJ2-1, with 10 bases lining up with TRBD2. CDR3 length: 17 amino acids. J was trimmed by 3 bases and V by 0 bases; bases with no gene match: 5. Germline V lookup: CDR1 MGHRA, CDR2 YSYEKL.

The sample holds one count of this clone. The chain couples TRBV4-3 to TRBJ2-1, with 10 bases lining up with TRBD1. After removal of 0 bases from V and 0 bases from J, the junction contained 2 bases not matched to a gene. This CDR3 comprises 17 residues. The germline gives CDR1 LGHNA, CDR2 YSLEER. The CDR3 region has the DNA TGCGCCAGCAGCCAAGATGGGACAGGGGACTCCTACAATGAGCAGTTCTTC. It yields the protein CASSQDGTGDSYNEQFF.

The chain links TRBV11-2 to TRBJ1-2, with D uncertain. CDR3 size: 15 residues. Trimming left V 5 bases short and J 1 base short, with 14 bases between. Germline lookup yields CDR1 SGHAT and CDR2 FQNNGV. For the CDR3, the DNA is TGTGCCAGCAGCCCCGATTCCCTAATTAACTATGGCTACACCTTC. Protein product: CASSPDSLINYGYTF.

The chain carries TRBV9 and TRBJ2-3; a weak D match, TRBD2 (6 bases). Germline CDR1 SGDLS, CDR2 YYNGEE. Trimming shortened V by 4 bases and J by 5 bases, and 29 bases separated the two germline ends. The CDR3 runs to 19 residues. The CDR3 protein is CASSPLLAPSPLNIDTQYF. The CDR3 nucleotides read TGTGCCAGCAGCCCTCTACTAGCTCCGTCCCCCCTAAATATAGATACGCAGTATTTT. The variable domain in full, with the rest retrieved from reference TRBV9 and TRBJ2-3, is DSGVTQTPKHLITATGQRVTLRCSPRSGDLSVYWYQQSLDQGLQFLIQYYNGEERAKGNILERFSAQQFPDLHSELNLSSLELGDSALYFCASSPLLAPSPLNIDTQYFGPGTRLTVL.

The chain employs TRBV2 and TRBJ2-3, with TRBD1 identical over 8 bases. V was pared by 5 bases and J by 9 bases, with 4 bases of the junction left unmatched. The CDR3 covers 12 residues. The V gene's germline CDR1 is SNHLY and CDR2 FYNNEI. The CDR3 sequence: CASSTDRGTQYF. The CDR3, as DNA: TGTGCCAGCAGTACCGACAGGGGAACGCAGTATTTT.

This clone has more than one count but fewer than ten. The J gene is TRBJ1-6, the V gene TRBV15; weak D call: TRBD1 (5 bases). Germline V gene sequence: CDR1 LNHNV, CDR2 YYDKDF (reference sequence). CDR3 length: 16 residues. The V and J ends lost 0 bases and 7 bases respectively, with 13 bases between them. CDR3 loop: CATSRDRGTRNSPLHF. CDR3 bases: TGTGCCACCAGCAGAGATCGGGGGACGAGGAATTCACCCCTCCACTTT.

This clone was counted once. The V gene is TRBV7-2, the J gene TRBJ2-6; 9 nucleotides match TRBD1. Germline V gives CDR1 SGHTA, CDR2 FQGNSA. This CDR3 is built from 17 residues. J gave up 0 bases and V 5 bases, and 5 bases lay outside the gene matches. The CDR3 spells CASSRDRALSGANVLTF. The DNA of the CDR3 is TGTGCCAGCAGCCGGGACAGGGCTCTCTCTGGGGCCAACGTCCTGACTTTC.

The J gene is TRBJ1-3, the V gene TRBV12-3 or TRBV12-4, with D maybe TRBD1 (6 bases). Trimming stripped 5 bases from V and 5 bases from J, with 10 bases between. This CDR3 contains 13 residues. CDR3: CASSPGTRNTIYF. For the CDR3, the DNA is TGTGCCAGCAGTCCTGGGACAAGAAACACCATATATTTT.

The V call is TRBV7-3, the J call TRBJ2-5; no firm D call. Germline V gene data show CDR1 as SGHTA and CDR2 as FQGTGA. There are 13 residues in the CDR3. V lost 3 bases and J 5 bases, leaving 10 bases between the germline ends. CDR3 sequence reads: CASSFSVRETQYF. CDR3 sequence (DNA): TGTGCCAGCAGCTTCAGCGTACGGGAGACCCAGTACTTC.

This clone was seen a single time. The V gene is TRBV28, the J gene TRBJ2-7; 13 positions match TRBD2. The germline CDR1 and CDR2 sequences are MDHEN and SYDVKM. This CDR3 has 13 residues. The V segment lost 6 bases and the J segment 6 bases; nucleotides outside the gene matches: 2. CDR3 bases: TGTGCCAGCAGACTAGCGGGAGGGACCGAGCAGTACTTC. Protein product: CASRLAGGTEQYF.

The CDR3 here is CASSLAGGAGQETQYF. DNA for the CDR3: TGTGCCAGCAGCTTAGCGGGAGGGGCGGGCCAAGAGACCCAGTACTTC. The chain recombines TRBV7-2 with TRBJ2-5, with 7 bases aligning to TRBD2. The CDR3 runs to 16 residues. V shed 0 bases, J shed 1 base, and the junction held 5 bases outside the gene matches. Germline CDR1 reads SGHTA; CDR2 reads FQGNSA.

Turning to this clone: Other DNA sequences in the same sample also yield this CDR3. V gene TRBV5-4 combines with J gene TRBJ2-3; 8 bases fit TRBD2. V lost 4 bases, J lost 3 bases, and 4 bases stayed unmatched. This CDR3 spans 14 amino acids. The germline CDR1 and CDR2 sequences are SGHNT and YYREEE (reference sequence). The CDR3 region has the DNA TGTGCCAGCAGCCCGGGGGGGCGTACAGATACGCAGTATTTT. Encoded protein: CASSPGGRTDTQYF.

The chain carries TRBV7-2 and TRBJ1-6; 10 positions agree with TRBD1. The CDR3 covers 15 residues. Per germline, CDR1 SGHTA and CDR2 FQGNSA. Trimming took 4 bases from V and 6 from J; bases not matched to a gene: 3. CDR3 coding DNA: TGTGCCAGCAGCTCGGACAGGGGGGCTAATTCACCCCTCCACTTT. It translates to CASSSDRGANSPLHF. The whole variable domain, remainder taken from reference TRBV7-2 and TRBJ1-6, is GAGVSQSPSNKVTEKGKDVELRCDPISGHTALYWYRQSLGQGLEFLIYFQGNSAPDKSGLPSDRFSAERTGGSVSTLTIQRTQQEDSAVYLCASSSDRGANSPLHFGNGTRLTVT.

The chain combines TRBV3-1 (or the pseudogene TRBV3-2) with TRBJ1-1, with 8 bases matching TRBD1. After removal of 7 bases from V and 1 base from J, the junction contained 8 bases not matched to a gene. The germline gives CDR1 LGHDT, CDR2 YNNKEL (reference sequence). The CDR3 sequence is 15 residues long. The CDR3 coding sequence is TGTGCCAGCACCCCAATGGGACAGGCGAACACTGAAGCTTTCTTT. Translated, it gives CASTPMGQANTEAFF.

CDR3 bases: TGTGCCAGCATTCCCAATCCGGGACAGGGGCTATACGAGCAGTACTTC. Translation: CASIPNPGQGLYEQYF. This chain connects TRBV27 to TRBJ2-7; 10 positions agree with TRBD1. In germline, CDR1 is MNHEY, CDR2 SMNVEV (reference sequence). The CDR3 contains 16 residues. V lost 7 bases and J lost 4; bases outside the gene matches: 13.

The CDR3 DNA is TGTGCCAGCAGTGCCCCCCACAGGGAAAGCGAAAAACTGTTTTTT. Its translation: CASSAPHRESEKLFF. This chain links TRBV2 with TRBJ1-4; D perhaps matches TRBD1 (6 bases). Trimming removed 4 bases at V and 8 bases at J, with 17 bases between. The CDR3 loop spans 15 amino acids. Germline CDR1 reads SNHLY; CDR2 reads FYNNEI.

This chain uses TRBV6-5 with TRBJ1-5, with D possibly being TRBD1 (6 bases). The CDR3 has 14 residues. The germline V gene has CDR1 MNHEY and CDR2 SVGAGI. The ends were cut back, 4 bases at V and 6 bases at J, with 13 bases in the middle. This chain's CDR3 is CASSSGTSGQPQHF. Here the CDR3 DNA reads TGTGCCAGCAGTTCCGGGACAAGCGGTCAGCCCCAGCATTTT.

A few counts support this clone. The CDR3 loop is CASSGFGSPYEQYF. The CDR3 DNA follows: TGTGCCAGCAGTGGGTTCGGGAGTCCCTACGAGCAGTACTTC. The chain couples TRBV6-2 or TRBV6-3 to TRBJ2-7, with a possible D match to TRBD2 (6 bases). Trimming left V 5 bases short and J 2 bases short, with 13 bases between. Germline-derived CDR1 and CDR2 are MNHEY and SVGEGT. There are 14 residues in the CDR3.

The chain is built from TRBV6-2 or TRBV6-3 and TRBJ2-3, with 7 bases lining up with TRBD2. V shed 6 bases, J shed 6 bases, and the junction held 12 bases outside the gene matches. This CDR3 has 15 amino acids. The germline gives CDR1 MNHEY, CDR2 SVGEGT. CDR3 protein: CASSPRTRVWDTQYF. The CDR3 nucleotides are TGTGCCAGCAGCCCCCGGACTAGAGTTTGGGATACGCAGTATTTT.